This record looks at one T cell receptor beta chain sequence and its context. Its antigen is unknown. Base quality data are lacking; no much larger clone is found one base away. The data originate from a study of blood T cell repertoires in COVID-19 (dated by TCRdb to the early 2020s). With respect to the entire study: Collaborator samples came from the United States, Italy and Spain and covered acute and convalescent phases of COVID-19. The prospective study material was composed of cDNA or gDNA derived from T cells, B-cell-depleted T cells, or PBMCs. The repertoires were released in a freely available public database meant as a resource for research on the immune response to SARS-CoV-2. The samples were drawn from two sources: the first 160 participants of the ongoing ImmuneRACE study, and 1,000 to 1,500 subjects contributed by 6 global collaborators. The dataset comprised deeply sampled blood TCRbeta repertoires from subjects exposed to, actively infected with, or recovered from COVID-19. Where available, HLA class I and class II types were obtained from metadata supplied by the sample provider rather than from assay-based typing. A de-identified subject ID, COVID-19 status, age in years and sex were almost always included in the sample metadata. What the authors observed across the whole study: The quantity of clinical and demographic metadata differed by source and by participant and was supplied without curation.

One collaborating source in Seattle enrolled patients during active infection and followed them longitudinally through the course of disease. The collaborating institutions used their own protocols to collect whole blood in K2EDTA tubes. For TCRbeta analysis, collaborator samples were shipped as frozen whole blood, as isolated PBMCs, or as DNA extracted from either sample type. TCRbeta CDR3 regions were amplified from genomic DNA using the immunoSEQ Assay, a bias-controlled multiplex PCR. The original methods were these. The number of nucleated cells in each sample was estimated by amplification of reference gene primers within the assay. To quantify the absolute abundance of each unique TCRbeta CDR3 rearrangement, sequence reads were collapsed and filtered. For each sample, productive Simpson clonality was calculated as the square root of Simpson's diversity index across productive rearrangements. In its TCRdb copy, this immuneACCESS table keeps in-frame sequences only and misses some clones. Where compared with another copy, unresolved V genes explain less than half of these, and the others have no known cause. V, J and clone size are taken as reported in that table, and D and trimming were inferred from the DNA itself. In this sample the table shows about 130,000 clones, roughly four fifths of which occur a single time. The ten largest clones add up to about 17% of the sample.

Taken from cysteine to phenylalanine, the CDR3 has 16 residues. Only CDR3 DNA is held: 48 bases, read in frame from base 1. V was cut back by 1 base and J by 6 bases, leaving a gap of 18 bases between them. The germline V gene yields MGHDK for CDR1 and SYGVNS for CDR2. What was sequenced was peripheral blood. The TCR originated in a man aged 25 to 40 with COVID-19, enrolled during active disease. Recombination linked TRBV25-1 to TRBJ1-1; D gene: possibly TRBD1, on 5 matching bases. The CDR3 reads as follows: CASSEFPGLPSSEAFF. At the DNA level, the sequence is TGTGCCAGCAGTGAATTCCCGGGACTGCCATCCTCTGAAGCTTTCTTT.